The sequence of this TCR beta chain was determined in a study of T cells after yellow fever vaccination. Whole-study findings and limits: Boosting was followed by the reappearance of most primary-vaccination clones (approximately 95% CD4, about 89% CD8). A faster peak, day 5 versus 15, was reached by the weaker secondary response.

The germline V gene encodes CDR1 DFQATT and CDR2 SNEGSKA (reference sequence). After removal of 6 bases from V and 7 bases from J, the junction contained 17 bases not matched to a gene. CDR3 length equals 15 residues. Remarks on this clonotype: What it recognizes is unknown.

The authors made TCR cDNA by 5'RACE template switching, adding a universal primer site and UMIs. TCRdb ran MiXCR on the 5' RACE reads and lists one entry per CDR3 protein. The sample lists about 99,000 distinct CDR3 sequences, approximately 5.5% occurring once. The TCR sequence derives from a man between 18 and 35 years old who received the YFV17D yellow fever vaccine. This chain connects TRBV20-1 to TRBJ1-2, with 7 bases lining up with TRBD1. The sample here was CD8+ T cells sorted from PBMCs, taken 10 days after the yellow fever booster vaccination. CDR3 amino acids: CSAGRTGRLSGGYTF. The CDR3 DNA follows: TGCAGTGCCGGTAGGACAGGTCGATTGAGTGGTGGCTACACCTTC.